Below, 14 T cell receptor beta chains from the same sample are listed, as sequenced in a study of coeliac disease. Some clones are missing from TCRdb's copy, which holds only in-frame ones; the method was immunoSEQ multiplex PCR. Of 1,300 or so clones in the sample, roughly 90% were seen once. The sample taken for sequencing was lymphocytes from the gut lamina propria. These receptor sequences come from a woman aged 18-29 years with active celiac disease.

The chain has TRBV6-6 and TRBJ2-7, with D perhaps TRBD2 (6 bases). This CDR3 has 14 residues. Per the germline V gene, CDR1 is MNHNY and CDR2 is SVGAGI (reference sequence). Trimming took off 5 bases at V and 6 bases at J, with 17 bases between the two ends. The CDR3 spells CASSPGTGSSEQYF. The CDR3 coding sequence is TGTGCCAGCAGTCCAGGGACTGGATCAAGCGAGCAGTACTTC.

The chain has TRBV11-1 and TRBJ1-1; D perhaps matches TRBD1 (5 bases). The length of the CDR3 is 15 residues. The V gene lost 3 bases and the J gene lost 1 base, with 12 bases spanning the gap. CDR1 SGHAT and CDR2 FQDESV come from the germline V gene (reference sequence). The CDR3 loop is CASSFSQGWNTEAFF. CDR3 sequence (DNA): TGTGCCAGCAGCTTTTCTCAGGGATGGAACACTGAAGCTTTCTTT.

The V gene is TRBV4-3, the J gene TRBJ2-1; 7 nucleotides line up with TRBD2. J was trimmed by 3 bases and V by 0 bases; bases with no gene match: 5. The CDR3 is 16 residues long. CDR1 is LGHNA and CDR2 is YSLEER in the germline V gene. As DNA, the CDR3 is TGCGCCAGCAGCCAAGAAGGGCGGGAGTTCTACAATGAGCAGTTCTTC. Protein product: CASSQEGREFYNEQFF.

CDR3 loop: CATSRGDYLIEQFF. The CDR3 region has the DNA TGTGCCACCAGCAGAGGCGACTATTTGATTGAGCAGTTCTTC. This sequence joins TRBV15 and TRBJ2-1; weak D call: TRBD2 (5 bases). Between the trimmed V and J ends, which lost 1 base and 9 bases, there was a span of 13 bases. Germline assignment: CDR1 LNHNV and CDR2 YYDKDF (reference sequence). The CDR3 totals 14 residues.

This clone was observed a few times. The chain couples TRBV4-3 to TRBJ1-2; TRBD1 matches at 8 bases. Germline V lookup: CDR1 LGHNA, CDR2 YSLEER. The CDR3 runs to 16 residues. Trimming at V came to 4 bases and at J to 0 bases, leaving 7 bases not matched to a gene. The CDR3 reads CASSRGQGSSNYGYTF. Written as DNA, the CDR3 is TGCGCCAGCAGCCGAGGACAGGGATCTTCTAACTATGGCTACACCTTC.

This rearrangement joins TRBV7-8 to TRBJ1-5; a weak D match, TRBD1 (6 bases). The V gene lost 5 bases and the J gene lost 5 bases, with 16 bases spanning the gap. This CDR3 comprises 15 residues. CDR1 is SGHVS and CDR2 is FQNEAQ in the germline V gene. The CDR3 loop is CASSRLGGFDQPQHF. In DNA form, the CDR3 reads TGTGCCAGCAGCCGATTAGGGGGTTTCGATCAGCCCCAGCATTTT.

V usage is TRBV7-2 and J usage is TRBJ2-6; D is possibly TRBD1 (5 bases). This CDR3 contains 15 residues. Trimming left V 4 bases short and J 6 bases short, with 13 bases between. Germline CDR1 SGHTA, CDR2 FQGNSA. DNA for the CDR3: TGTGCCAGCAGCTCCCAGGGTCTGTTGGCCAACGTCCTGACTTTC. Its translation: CASSSQGLLANVLTF.

The rearrangement uses TRBV28 and TRBJ2-7, with 13 bases fitting TRBD2. The V and J ends lost 8 bases and 3 bases, in that order; junction bases with no gene match: 10. Germline CDR1 and CDR2: MDHEN and SYDVKM. CDR3 length: 16 residues. Here the CDR3 DNA reads TGTGCCAGCCGAACCCCCGGGACTAGCGGGATCTACGAGCAGTACTTC. Translating gives CASRTPGTSGIYEQYF.

The J gene is TRBJ2-1, the V gene TRBV30; TRBD2 might be the D (5 bases). The V gene lost 4 bases and the J gene lost 7 bases, with 23 bases spanning the gap. The germline CDR1 and CDR2 sequences are GTSNPN and SVGIG (reference sequence). The CDR3 loop spans 16 amino acids. The CDR3 is CAWTQRKRVVGNEQFF. CDR3 sequence (DNA): TGTGCCTGGACCCAAAGGAAGAGGGTAGTGGGGAATGAGCAGTTCTTC.

CDR3 sequence (DNA): TGTGCCAGCAGTTCTCCGGGAATGAACACTGAAGCTTTCTTT. Translating it yields CASSSPGMNTEAFF. The gene calls are TRBV6-5 and TRBJ1-1; D is unresolved. Germline lookup yields CDR1 MNHEY and CDR2 SVGAGI. The V end was cut by 4 bases, the J end by 0 bases, with 9 bases between. The CDR3 has 14 amino acids.

The chain couples TRBV6-6 to TRBJ1-6; 9 bases are shared with TRBD1. V shed 4 bases, J shed 10 bases, and the junction held 5 bases outside the gene matches. This CDR3 is built from 14 residues. Germline V gene lookup returns CDR1 MNHNY and CDR2 SVGAGI (reference sequence). The CDR3 DNA reads TGTGCCAGCAGTTTACAGGGGGCAGGATCACCCCTCCACTTT. Its translation: CASSLQGAGSPLHF.

V is TRBV28 and J is TRBJ2-7; D gene unclear. Trimming shortened V by 7 bases and J by 4 bases, and 8 bases separated the two germline ends. CDR1 is MDHEN and CDR2 is SYDVKM in the germline V gene. There are 11 residues in the CDR3. The CDR3 reads CASNHGYEQYF. CDR3 nucleotide sequence: TGTGCCAGCAACCACGGGTACGAGCAGTACTTC.

A note on this clone: Additional DNA sequences in this sample encode the identical CDR3. This chain connects TRBV19 to TRBJ2-7; 9 bases line up with TRBD1. This CDR3 region has 14 residues. Germline-derived CDR1 and CDR2 are LNHDA and SQIVND (reference sequence). The ends lost 5 bases at V and 2 bases at J; junction bases unmatched: 4. CDR3 DNA sequence: TGTGCCAGTAGTGCACGACAGGGGGCCTACGAGCAGTACTTC. Amino acids: CASSARQGAYEQYF.

The chain joins TRBV19 to TRBJ1-5; no definite D call. Trimming pared 3 bases from V and 4 bases from J, leaving 16 bases between. Germline V gene lookup returns CDR1 LNHDA and CDR2 SQIVND (reference sequence). This CDR3 is built from 16 residues. The CDR3 DNA is TGTGCCAGTAGTATTAGCGTCGAGGTCCTAAATCAGCCCCAGCATTTT. Protein sequence: CASSISVEVLNQPQHF.